Below are 4 T cell receptor beta chains sequenced from a single sample in a study of kidney transplant recipient with SARS-CoV-2 infection. TCRdb reprocessed the reads with MiXCR, giving one entry per CDR3 protein. The data hold 250,000 or so distinct CDR3 sequences, with 29% observed a single time. The sample was a blood sample, taken at baseline and on day 111 from a kidney transplant recipient. The receptor source for this set is a young adult male patient who had COVID-19 and was a kidney transplant recipient. These T cells may partly come from the graft donor.

This clonotype is a singleton in its sample. This clone may be a read error of a much larger clone one base away. The genes are TRBV6-2 or TRBV6-3 and TRBJ1-5, with TRBD1 matching over 7 bases. CDR1 and CDR2 (germline): MNHEY, SVGEGT. V trimming: 10 bases; J trimming: 4 bases; junction bases outside the gene matches: 7. This CDR3 is 13 amino acids long. Here the CDR3 reads CAIRGTANQPQHF. CDR3 DNA: TGTGCCATCAGGGGGACGGCTAATCAGCCCCAGCATTTT.

This clonotype was recorded many times. The rearrangement uses TRBV6-2 or TRBV6-3 and TRBJ2-5; TRBD1 agrees at 8 bases. The CDR3 runs to 15 residues. Trimming cost V 0 bases and J 6 bases; bases outside gene matches: 6. Germline V gene lookup returns CDR1 MNHEY and CDR2 SVGEGT. The CDR3 sequence: CASSYSGRGRKTQYF. The CDR3 bases are TGTGCCAGCAGTTACTCGGGCAGGGGGCGAAAGACCCAGTACTTC.

Concerning this clonotype: The CDR3 does not end in the conserved phenylalanine or tryptophan, so this is likely a read error. It is unclear where the CDR3 begins or ends on the DNA, so no DNA is shown, and the CDR3 is as TCRdb lists it. The J gene is TRBJ2-2, the V gene TRBV7-3; the listed D gene, TRBD2, was not tested against the DNA. CDR1 is SGHTA and CDR2 is FQGTGA in the germline V gene. The CDR3 spans 16 residues, counting both ends. CDR3 in amino acids: CASRSTSGSNTGELSS.

In this sample, this clonotype turned up many times. This CDR3 reads CASSLGYSASDTQYF. Written as DNA, the CDR3 is TGTGCCAGCAGCTTAGGCTACTCGGCCTCAGATACGCAGTATTTT. J is TRBJ2-3 and V is TRBV7-2; no firm D call. V lost 1 base and J 4 bases, leaving 12 bases between the germline ends. CDR3 size: 15 residues. CDR1 and CDR2 (germline): SGHTA, FQGNSA. Full variable domain (remainder filled in from reference TRBV7-2 and TRBJ2-3): GAGVSQSPSNKVTEKGKDVELRCDPISGHTALYWYRQSLGQGLEFLIYFQGNSAPDKSGLPSDRFSAERTGGSVSTLTIQRTQQEDSAVYLCASSLGYSASDTQYFGPGTRLTVL.